This entry features one T cell receptor beta chain sequence. Antigen specificity is unknown. It was with a sample-barcoded 5' primer and a J-beta primer mix that a second PCR of roughly 6 to 12 cycles was run. In TCRdb, the 5' RACE reads were re-called with MiXCR into one record per CDR3 protein. In the table there are hundreds of thousands of distinct CDR3 sequences, around two fifths of which are singletons. This specimen comes from a study of blood T cells in healthy people across ages. Study results and caveats: The recorded TCR beta diversity per million T cells decreased in a roughly linear manner with age.

The germline gives CDR1 SGHVS, CDR2 FNYEAQ. This CDR3 is built from 14 residues. The sample taken for sequencing was blood. This receptor was taken from an elderly man in good health. J is TRBJ2-5 and V is TRBV7-6; 7 bases align to TRBD2. The end of the DNA is better explained by TRBJ2-7, so the J call may be wrong. This CDR3 reads CASSLRGGRDEQYF. In nucleotides, the CDR3 is TGTGCCAGCAGCTTAAGGGGAGGGAGGGACGAGCAGTACTTC.